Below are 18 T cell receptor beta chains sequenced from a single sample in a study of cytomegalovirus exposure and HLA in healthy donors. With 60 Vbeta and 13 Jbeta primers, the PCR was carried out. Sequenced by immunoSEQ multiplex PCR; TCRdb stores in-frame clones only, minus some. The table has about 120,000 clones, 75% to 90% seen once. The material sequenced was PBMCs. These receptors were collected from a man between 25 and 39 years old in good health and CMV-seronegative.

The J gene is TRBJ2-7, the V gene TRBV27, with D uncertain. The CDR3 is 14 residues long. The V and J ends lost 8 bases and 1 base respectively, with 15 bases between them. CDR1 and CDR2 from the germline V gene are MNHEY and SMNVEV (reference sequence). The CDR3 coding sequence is TGTGCCAGCTTTACAGTACGTAATTCCTACGAGCAGTACTTC. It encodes CASFTVRNSYEQYF.

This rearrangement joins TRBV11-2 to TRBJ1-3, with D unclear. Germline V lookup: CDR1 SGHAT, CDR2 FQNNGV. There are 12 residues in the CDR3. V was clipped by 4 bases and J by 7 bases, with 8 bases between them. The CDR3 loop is CASSSSRNTIYF. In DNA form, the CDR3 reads TGTGCCAGCAGCTCATCCCGGAACACCATATATTTT.

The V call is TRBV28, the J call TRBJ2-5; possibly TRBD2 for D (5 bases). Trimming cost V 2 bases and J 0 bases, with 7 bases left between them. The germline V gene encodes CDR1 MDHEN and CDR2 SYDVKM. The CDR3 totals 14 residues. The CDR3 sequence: CASSLEGYQETQYF. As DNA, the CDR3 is TGTGCCAGCAGTTTAGAGGGTTACCAAGAGACCCAGTACTTC.

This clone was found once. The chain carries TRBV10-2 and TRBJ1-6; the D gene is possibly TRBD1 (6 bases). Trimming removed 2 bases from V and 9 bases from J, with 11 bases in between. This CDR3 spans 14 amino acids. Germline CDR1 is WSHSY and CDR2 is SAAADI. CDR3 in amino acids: CASSETGSSSPLHF. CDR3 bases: TGCGCCAGCAGTGAGACAGGGTCTAGTTCACCCCTCCACTTT.

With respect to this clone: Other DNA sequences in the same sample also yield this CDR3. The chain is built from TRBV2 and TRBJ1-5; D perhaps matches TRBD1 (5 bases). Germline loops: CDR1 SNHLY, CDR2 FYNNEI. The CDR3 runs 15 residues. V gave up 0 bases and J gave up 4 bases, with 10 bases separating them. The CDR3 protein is CASSEALRGNQPQHF. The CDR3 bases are TGTGCCAGCAGTGAAGCGCTTCGGGGGAATCAGCCCCAGCATTTT. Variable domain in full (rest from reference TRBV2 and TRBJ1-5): EPEVTQTPSHQVTQMGQEVILRCVPISNHLYFYWYRQILGQKVEFLVSFYNNEISEKSEIFDDQFSVERPDGSNFTLKIRSTKLEDSAMYFCASSEALRGNQPQHFGDGTRLSIL.

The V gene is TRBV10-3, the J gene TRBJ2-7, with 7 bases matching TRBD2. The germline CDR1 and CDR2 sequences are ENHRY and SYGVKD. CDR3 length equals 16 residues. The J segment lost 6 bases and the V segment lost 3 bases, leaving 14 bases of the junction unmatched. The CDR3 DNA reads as TGTGCCATCAGTGATGAGGGGCCAGAGGGAGGGGTCGAGCAGTACTTC. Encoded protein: CAISDEGPEGGVEQYF.

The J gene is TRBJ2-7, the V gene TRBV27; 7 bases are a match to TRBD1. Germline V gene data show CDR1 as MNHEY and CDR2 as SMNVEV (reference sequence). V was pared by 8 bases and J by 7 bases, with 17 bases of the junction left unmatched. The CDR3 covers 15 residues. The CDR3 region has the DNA TGTGCCAGCGGACTCCCCGGGACAGAGGTCAGAGAGCAGTACTTC. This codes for CASGLPGTEVREQYF.

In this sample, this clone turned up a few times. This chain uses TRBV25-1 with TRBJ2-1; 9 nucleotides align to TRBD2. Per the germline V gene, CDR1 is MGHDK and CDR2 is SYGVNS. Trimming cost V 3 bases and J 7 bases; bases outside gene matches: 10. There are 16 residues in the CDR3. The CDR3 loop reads CASSDLRSSGVNEQFF. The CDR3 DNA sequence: TGTGCCAGCAGTGATCTGAGGTCTAGCGGGGTAAATGAGCAGTTCTTC.

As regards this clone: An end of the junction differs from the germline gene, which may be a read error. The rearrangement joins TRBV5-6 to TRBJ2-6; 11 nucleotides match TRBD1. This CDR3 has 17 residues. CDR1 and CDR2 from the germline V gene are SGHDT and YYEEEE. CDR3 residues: CASSFVDRGPGANGLTF. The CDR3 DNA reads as TGTGCCAGCAGCTTCGTGGACAGGGGGCCTGGGGCCAACGGCCTGACTTTC.

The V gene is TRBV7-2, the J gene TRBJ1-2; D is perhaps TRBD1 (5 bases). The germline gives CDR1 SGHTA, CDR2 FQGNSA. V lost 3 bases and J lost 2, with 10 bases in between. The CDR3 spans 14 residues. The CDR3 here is CASSFPGLNYGYTF. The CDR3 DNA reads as TGTGCCAGCAGCTTTCCAGGGCTGAACTATGGCTACACCTTC.

CDR3 region: CASSATSGGLGEQFF. The CDR3, as DNA: TGTGCCAGCTCGGCGACTAGCGGGGGGCTCGGTGAGCAGTTCTTC. This chain joins TRBV18 and TRBJ2-1; 13 nucleotides align to TRBD2. From germline, CDR1 is KGHSH and CDR2 LQKENI. CDR3 size: 15 residues. V shed 6 bases, J shed 9 bases, and the junction held 8 bases outside the gene matches.

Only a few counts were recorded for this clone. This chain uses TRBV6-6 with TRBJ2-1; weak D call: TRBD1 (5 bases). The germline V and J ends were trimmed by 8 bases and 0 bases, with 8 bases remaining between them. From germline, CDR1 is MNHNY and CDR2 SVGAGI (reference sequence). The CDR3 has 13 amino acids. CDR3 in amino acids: CASLQGSYNEQFF. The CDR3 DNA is TGTGCCAGCTTGCAGGGCTCCTACAATGAGCAGTTCTTC.

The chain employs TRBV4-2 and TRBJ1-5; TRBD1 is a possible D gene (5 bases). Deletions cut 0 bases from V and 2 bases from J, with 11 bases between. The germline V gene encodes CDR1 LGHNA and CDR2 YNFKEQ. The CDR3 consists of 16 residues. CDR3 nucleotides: TGTGCCAGCAGCCAAGATTTAGGACATGGCAATCAGCCCCAGCATTTT. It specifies CASSQDLGHGNQPQHF.

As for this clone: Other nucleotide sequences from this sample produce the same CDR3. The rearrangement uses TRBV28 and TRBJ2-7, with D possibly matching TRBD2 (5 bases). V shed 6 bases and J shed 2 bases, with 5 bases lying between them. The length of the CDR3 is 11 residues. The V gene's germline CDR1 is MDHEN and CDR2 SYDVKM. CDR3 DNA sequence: TGTGCCAGCAGGACTACCTACGAGCAGTACTTC. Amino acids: CASRTTYEQYF.

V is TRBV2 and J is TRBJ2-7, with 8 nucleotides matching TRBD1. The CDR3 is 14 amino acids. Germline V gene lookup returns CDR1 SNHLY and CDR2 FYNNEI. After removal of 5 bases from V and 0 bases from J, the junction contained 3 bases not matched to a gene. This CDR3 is CASSLTGVSYEQYF. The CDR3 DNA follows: TGTGCCAGCAGTTTGACAGGGGTCTCCTACGAGCAGTACTTC.

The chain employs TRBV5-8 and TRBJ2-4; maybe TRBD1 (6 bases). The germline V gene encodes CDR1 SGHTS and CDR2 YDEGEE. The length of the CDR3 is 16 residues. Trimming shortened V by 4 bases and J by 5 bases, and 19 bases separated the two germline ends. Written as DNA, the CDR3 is TGTGCCAGCAGCCTCCCTACAGGGCACAAGGAAAACATTCAGTACTTC. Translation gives CASSLPTGHKENIQYF.

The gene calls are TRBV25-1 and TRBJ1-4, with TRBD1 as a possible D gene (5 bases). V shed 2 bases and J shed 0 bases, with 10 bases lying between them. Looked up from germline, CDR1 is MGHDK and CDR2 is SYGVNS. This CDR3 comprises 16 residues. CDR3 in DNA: TGTGCCAGCAGTGAAGTTGGGGGGACAACTAATGAAAAACTGTTTTTT. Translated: CASSEVGGTTNEKLFF.

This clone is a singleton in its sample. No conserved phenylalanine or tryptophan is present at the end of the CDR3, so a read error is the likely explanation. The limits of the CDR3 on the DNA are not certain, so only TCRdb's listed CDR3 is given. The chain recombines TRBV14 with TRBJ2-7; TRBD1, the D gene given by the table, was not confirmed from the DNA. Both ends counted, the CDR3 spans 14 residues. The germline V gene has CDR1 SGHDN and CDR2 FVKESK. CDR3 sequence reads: CASSQHQGTGGCLP.